This T cell receptor beta chain was found in a study of OX40 agonist ivuxolimab in advanced cancers. The table came from immunoSEQ multiplex PCR; TCRdb's copy has only in-frame clones and leaves some out. The sample shows tens of thousands of clones, about 88% of them seen only once. Whole-study findings and limits: Low normalized T-cell clonal expansion was also seen in some nonresponders.

In the case of this clone: Its antigen is still unknown.

Per the germline V gene, CDR1 is LNHDA and CDR2 is SQIVND (reference sequence). This CDR3 region has 18 residues. J lost 5 bases, V lost 5 bases, and 17 bases had no gene match. This chain connects TRBV19 to TRBJ1-5, with 8 nucleotides matching TRBD1. This specimen consisted of CD4+ or CD8+ T cells sorted from blood, obtained in a trial of the OX40 agonist ivuxolimab. This sequence originates from an adult with an advanced solid tumor such as melanoma, head and neck, liver or kidney cancer. CDR3 in DNA: TGTGCCAGTAGTCCCAGGGGGCCCTCCTTCCTAGGGTATCAGCCCCAGCATTTT. It encodes CASSPRGPSFLGYQPQHF. The full variable domain, its missing parts supplied by reference TRBV19 and TRBJ1-5, is DGGITQSPKYLFRKEGQNVTLSCEQNLNHDAMYWYRQDPGQGLRLIYYSQIVNDFQKGDIAEGYSVSREKKESFPLTVTSAQKNPTAFYLCASSPRGPSFLGYQPQHFGDGTRLSIL.